This TCR beta chain originates from a study of blood T cell repertoires in COVID-19. Study context: Sites in the United States, Italy and Spain provided acute and convalescent COVID-19 samples. In each case, the material was cDNA or gDNA derived from T cells, B-cell-depleted T cells, or PBMCs.

This clone came up once. The CDR3 runs to 15 residues. Trimming removed 4 bases from V and 2 bases from J; junction bases left unmatched: 4. Germline loops: CDR1 SGHRS, CDR2 YFSETQ. Source study methods: It was from reference gene primer amplification that nucleated cell counts were estimated. Profiling relied on immunoSEQ multiplex PCR, and the TCRdb table lists in-frame clones only, not all of them. V and J calls and clone size are those listed in that table; D and trimming were worked out from the DNA. The sample lists approximately 210,000 clones; under 90% were seen once. The clonotype originates from a man aged 50 to 60 with COVID-19, enrolled during active disease. The gene calls are TRBV5-1 and TRBJ2-5, with 11 bases fitting TRBD1. Sequencing input: peripheral blood. CDR3 sequence reads: CASSPGTGGQETQYF. CDR3 DNA sequence: TGCGCCAGCAGCCCCGGGACAGGGGGTCAAGAGACCCAGTACTTC.